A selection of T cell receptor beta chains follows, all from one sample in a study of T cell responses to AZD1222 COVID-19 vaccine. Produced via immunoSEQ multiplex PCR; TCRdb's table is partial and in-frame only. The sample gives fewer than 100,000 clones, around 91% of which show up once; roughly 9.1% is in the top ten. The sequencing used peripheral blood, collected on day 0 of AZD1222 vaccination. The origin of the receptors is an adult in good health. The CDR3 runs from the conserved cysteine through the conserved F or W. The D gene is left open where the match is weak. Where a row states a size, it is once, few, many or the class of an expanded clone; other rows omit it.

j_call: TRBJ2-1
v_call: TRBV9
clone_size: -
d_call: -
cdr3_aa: CASSVQGTYNEQFF
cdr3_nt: TGTGCCAGCAGCGTACAGGGTACATACAATGAGCAGTTCTTC

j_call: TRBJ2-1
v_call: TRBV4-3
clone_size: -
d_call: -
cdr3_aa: CASGRDSSRFF
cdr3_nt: TGCGCCAGCGGGAGAGACAGCAGCAGGTTCTTC

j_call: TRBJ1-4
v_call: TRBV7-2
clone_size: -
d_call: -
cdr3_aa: CASSLGPNEKLFF
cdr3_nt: TGTGCCAGCAGCTTGGGTCCCAATGAAAAACTGTTTTTT

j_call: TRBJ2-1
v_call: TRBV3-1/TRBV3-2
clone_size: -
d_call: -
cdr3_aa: CASSSTPRSYNEQFF
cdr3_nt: TGTGCCAGCAGCTCGACTCCGCGCTCCTACAATGAGCAGTTCTTC

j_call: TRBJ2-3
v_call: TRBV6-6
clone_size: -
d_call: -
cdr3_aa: CASNDHSTDTQYF
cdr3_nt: TGTGCCAGCAATGACCATAGCACAGATACGCAGTATTTT

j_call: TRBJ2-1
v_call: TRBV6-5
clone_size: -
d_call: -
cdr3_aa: CASSLTVSSRYNEQFF
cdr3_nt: TGTGCCAGCAGTTTGACGGTGTCAAGCCGGTACAATGAGCAGTTCTTC

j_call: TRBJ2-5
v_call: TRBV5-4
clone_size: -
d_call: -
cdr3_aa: CASSLLGQTQETQYF
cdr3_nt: TGTGCCAGCAGCTTGTTAGGACAGACTCAAGAGACCCAGTACTTC

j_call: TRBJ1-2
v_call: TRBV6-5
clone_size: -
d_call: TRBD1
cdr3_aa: CASSYSGQGYGYTF
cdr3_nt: TGTGCCAGCAGTTACTCCGGACAGGGCTATGGCTACACCTTC

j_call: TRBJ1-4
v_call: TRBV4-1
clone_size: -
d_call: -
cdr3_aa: CASSQAENRYEKLFF
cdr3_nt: TGCGCCAGCAGCCAAGCTGAGAATAGATATGAAAAACTGTTTTTT

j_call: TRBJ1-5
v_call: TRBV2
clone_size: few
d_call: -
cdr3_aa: CASSVQGLGNQPQHF
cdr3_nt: TGTGCCAGCAGTGTCCAGGGGTTAGGCAATCAGCCCCAGCATTTT

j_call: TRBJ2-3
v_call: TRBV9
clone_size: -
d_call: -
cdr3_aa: CASSPGRTDTQYF
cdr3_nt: TGTGCCAGCAGCCCGGGACGCACAGATACGCAGTATTTT

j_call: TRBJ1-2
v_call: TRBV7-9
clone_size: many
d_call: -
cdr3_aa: CASSFEGQGKDYGYTF
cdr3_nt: TGTGCCAGCAGCTTTGAGGGGCAGGGTAAGGACTATGGCTACACCTTC

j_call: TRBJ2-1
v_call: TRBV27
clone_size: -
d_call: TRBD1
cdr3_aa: CASSSRQGAADEQFF
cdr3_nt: TGTGCCAGCAGCTCTAGACAGGGAGCTGCAGATGAGCAGTTCTTC

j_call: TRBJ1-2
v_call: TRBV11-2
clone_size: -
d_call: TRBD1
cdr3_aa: CASTPILGGSGFGYGYTF
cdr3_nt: TGTGCCAGCACCCCAATCTTAGGGGGCTCGGGTTTTGGCTATGGCTACACCTTC

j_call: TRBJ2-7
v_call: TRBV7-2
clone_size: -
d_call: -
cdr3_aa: CASSWTPIGEQYF
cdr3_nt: TGTGCCAGCAGCTGGACACCGATAGGGGAGCAGTACTTC

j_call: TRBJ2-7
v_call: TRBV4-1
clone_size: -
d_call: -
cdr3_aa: CASSPGTDYEQYF
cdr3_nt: TGCGCCAGCAGCCCCGGGACCGACTACGAGCAGTACTTC

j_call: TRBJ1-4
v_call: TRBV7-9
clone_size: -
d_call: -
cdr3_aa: CASSLGPRGYDEKLFF
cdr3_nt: TGTGCCAGCAGCTTAGGGCCTAGGGGGTATGATGAAAAACTGTTTTTT

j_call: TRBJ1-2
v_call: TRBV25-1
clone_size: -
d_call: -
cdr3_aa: CASSEFRVGYTF
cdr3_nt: TGTGCCAGCAGTGAATTCCGGGTCGGCTACACCTTC

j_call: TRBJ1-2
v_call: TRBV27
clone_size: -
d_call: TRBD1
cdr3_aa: CASSPGQTTYGYTF
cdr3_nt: TGTGCCAGCAGTCCGGGACAGACTACTTATGGCTACACCTTC

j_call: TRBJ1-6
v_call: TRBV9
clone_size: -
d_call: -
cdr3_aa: CASSSRTNGVRDSPLHF
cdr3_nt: TGTGCCAGCAGCTCCCGGACAAACGGGGTGAGGGATTCACCCCTCCACTTT

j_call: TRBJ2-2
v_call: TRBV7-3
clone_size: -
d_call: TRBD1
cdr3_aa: CASSLIGQGVTGELFF
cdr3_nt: TGTGCCAGCAGCTTAATAGGACAGGGGGTGACCGGGGAGCTGTTTTTT

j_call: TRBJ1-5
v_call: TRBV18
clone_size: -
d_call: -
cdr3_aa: CASSPGPLSQPQHF
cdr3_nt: TGTGCCAGCTCCCCCGGGCCGCTCAGTCAGCCCCAGCATTTT

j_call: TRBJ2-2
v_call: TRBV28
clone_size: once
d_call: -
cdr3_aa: CASSSPRGRNTGELFF
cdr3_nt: TGTGCCAGCAGTTCCCCTCGGGGGCGGAACACCGGGGAGCTGTTTTTT

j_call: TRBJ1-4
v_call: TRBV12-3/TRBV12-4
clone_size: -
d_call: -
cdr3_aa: CASSVRRNEKLFF
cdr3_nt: TGTGCCAGCAGTGTACGGCGCAATGAAAAACTGTTTTTT

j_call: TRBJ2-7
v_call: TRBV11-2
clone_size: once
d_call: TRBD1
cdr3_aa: CASSVKTGATIGRQYF
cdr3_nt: TGTGCCAGCAGCGTGAAGACAGGGGCCACCATCGGTAGGCAGTACTTC

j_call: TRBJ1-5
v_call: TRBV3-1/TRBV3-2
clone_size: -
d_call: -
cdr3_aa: CASSQEARLQPQHF
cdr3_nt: TGTGCCAGCAGCCAAGAGGCCCGGCTTCAGCCCCAGCATTTT

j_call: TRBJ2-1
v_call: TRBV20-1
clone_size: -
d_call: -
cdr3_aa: CSASLAGRYNEQFF
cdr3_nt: TGCAGTGCTAGTCTGGCGGGGAGGTACAATGAGCAGTTCTTC